This T cell receptor beta chain originates from a study of T cells in tuberculosis. After thawing and overnight rest, PBMC were stained with GMM-loaded CD1B tetramer, viability dye and anti-CD3 for sorting. The CD1B tetramers carried C32 glucose monomycolate purified from Rhodococcus equi. Before cryopreservation, the sorted PBMC lost their CD14-expressing monocytes. Profiling relied on immunoSEQ multiplex PCR, and the TCRdb table lists in-frame clones only, not all of them. The profile shows about 88,000 clones, about nine tenths of them singletons. The CDR3 has 13 amino acids. The germline V gene has CDR1 SGHRS and CDR2 YFSETQ. V lost 4 bases to trimming and J lost 5 bases, with 11 bases between them.

The sequence was obtained from an adult woman with latent tuberculosis. Sequences were obtained from CD1b-GMM tetramer-negative cells sorted from PBMCs. The chain couples TRBV5-1 to TRBJ2-3, with D hard to call. The CDR3 nucleotides read TGCGCCAGCAGCCGCGTGCTAGGAGATACGCAGTATTTT. Translated: CASSRVLGDTQYF.